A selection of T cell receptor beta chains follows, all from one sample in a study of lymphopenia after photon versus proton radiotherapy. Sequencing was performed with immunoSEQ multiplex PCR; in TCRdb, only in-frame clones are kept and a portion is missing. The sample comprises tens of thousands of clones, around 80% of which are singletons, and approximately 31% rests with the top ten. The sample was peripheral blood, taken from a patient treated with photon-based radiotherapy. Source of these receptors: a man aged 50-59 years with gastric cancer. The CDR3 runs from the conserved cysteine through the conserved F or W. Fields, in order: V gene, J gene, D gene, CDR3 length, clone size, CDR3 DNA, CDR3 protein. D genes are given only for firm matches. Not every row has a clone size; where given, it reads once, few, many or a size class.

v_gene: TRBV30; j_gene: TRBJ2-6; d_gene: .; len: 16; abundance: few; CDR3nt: TGTGCCTGGAGTGTAACTGGTTACTCTGGGGCCAACGTCCTGACTTTC; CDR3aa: CAWSVTGYSGANVLTF
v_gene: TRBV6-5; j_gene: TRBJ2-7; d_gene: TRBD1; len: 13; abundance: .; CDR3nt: TGTGCCAGCAGTGTGACAGGGGGCTACGAGCAGTACTTC; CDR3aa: CASSVTGGYEQYF
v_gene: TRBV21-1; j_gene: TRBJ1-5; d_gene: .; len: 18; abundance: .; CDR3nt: TGTGCCAGCAGCAAAGTGGGGACAGGGGGCGATAGCAATCAGCCCCAGCATTTT; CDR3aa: CASSKVGTGGDSNQPQHF
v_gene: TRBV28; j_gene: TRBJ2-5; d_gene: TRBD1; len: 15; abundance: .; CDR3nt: TGTGCCAGCAGTCCCCCCAGGGGGCGCGGGGAGACCCAGTACTTC; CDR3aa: CASSPPRGRGETQYF
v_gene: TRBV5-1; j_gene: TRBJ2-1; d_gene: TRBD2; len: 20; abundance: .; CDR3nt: TGCGCCAGCAGCGGACCGATCCAGATCGCGCGGGAGGGCCTCTACAATGAGCAGTTCTTC; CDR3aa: CASSGPIQIAREGLYNEQFF
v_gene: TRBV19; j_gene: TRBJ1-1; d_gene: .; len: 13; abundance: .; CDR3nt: TGTGCCACTCTAGCCCGTGCAGGGCGGCAAGCTTTCTTT; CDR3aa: CATLARAGRQAFF
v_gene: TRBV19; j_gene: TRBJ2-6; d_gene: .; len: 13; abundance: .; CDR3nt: TGTGCCAGTAGAACGAGCGGGGCCAACGTCCTGACTTTC; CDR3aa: CASRTSGANVLTF
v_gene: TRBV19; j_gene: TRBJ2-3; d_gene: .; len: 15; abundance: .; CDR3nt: TGTGCCAGTAGCGGGGGACCGAAGAGCACAGATACGCAGTATTTT; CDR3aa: CASSGGPKSTDTQYF
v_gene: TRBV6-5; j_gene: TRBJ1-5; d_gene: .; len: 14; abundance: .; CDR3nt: TGTGCCAGCAGTTACGGGGACGGGAGCCAGCCCCAGCATTTT; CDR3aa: CASSYGDGSQPQHF
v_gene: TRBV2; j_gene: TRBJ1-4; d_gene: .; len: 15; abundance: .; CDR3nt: TGTGCCAGCATCCCTACGGGAGCTATTAATGAAAAACTGTTTTTT; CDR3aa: CASIPTGAINEKLFF
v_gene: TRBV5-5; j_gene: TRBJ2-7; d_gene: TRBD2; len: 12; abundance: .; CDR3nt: TGTGCCAGCAGCTCTGGGGGGGTACTATGGGACTTC; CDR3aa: CASSSGGVLWDF
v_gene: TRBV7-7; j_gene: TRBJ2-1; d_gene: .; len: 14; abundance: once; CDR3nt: TGTGCCAGCAGCCCAGGCAGGGTTAACAATGAGCAGTTCTTC; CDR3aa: CASSPGRVNNEQFF
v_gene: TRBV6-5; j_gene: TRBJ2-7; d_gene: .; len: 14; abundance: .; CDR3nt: TGTGCCAGCAGTTACTCTCAGGGGTCCTACGAGCAGTACTTC; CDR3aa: CASSYSQGSYEQYF
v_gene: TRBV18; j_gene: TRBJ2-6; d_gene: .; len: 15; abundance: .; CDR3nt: TGTGCCAGCTCGCCCATGGCATCTGGGGCCAACGTCCTGACTTTC; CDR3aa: CASSPMASGANVLTF
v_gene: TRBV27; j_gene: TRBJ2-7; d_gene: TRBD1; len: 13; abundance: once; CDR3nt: TGTGCCAGCAGTCCCTCGGACAGGGGAAAGCAGTACTTC; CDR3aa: CASSPSDRGKQYF
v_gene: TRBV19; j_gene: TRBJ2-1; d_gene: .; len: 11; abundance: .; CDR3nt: TGTGCCAGTAGTAGGTGGAATGAGCAGTTCTTC; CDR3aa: CASSRWNEQFF